Following are 27 T cell receptor beta chains from one sample sequenced in a study of cytomegalovirus exposure and HLA in healthy donors. Use of 60 Vbeta and 13 Jbeta primers characterized the PCR. The data were produced by immunoSEQ multiplex PCR, yet TCRdb's version contains in-frame clones alone and is incomplete. The sample has under 150,000 clones. The specimen sequenced was PBMCs. The receptors originated from a woman between 40 and 50 years old in good health and CMV-seronegative.

The gene calls are TRBV27 and TRBJ2-5; 11 bases are shared with TRBD2. The CDR3 contains 15 residues. Germline loops: CDR1 MNHEY, CDR2 SMNVEV (reference sequence). With V trimmed by 3 bases and J by 5 bases, 5 bases remained unmatched. This chain's CDR3 is CASSFSGGARETQYF. The CDR3 DNA reads as TGTGCCAGCAGTTTTAGCGGGGGGGCCAGGGAGACCCAGTACTTC.

The rearrangement joins TRBV10-3 to TRBJ1-1; the D gene is possibly TRBD1 (5 bases). V lost 9 bases, J lost 0 bases, and 14 bases lay in between. CDR3 size: 14 residues. CDR1 is ENHRY, CDR2 SYGVKD, per germline. The CDR3 DNA is TGTGCCATTCGAGGGGCGGGGATGAACACTGAAGCTTTCTTT. Its protein product is CAIRGAGMNTEAFF.

The chain employs TRBV28 and TRBJ2-1; D call uncertain. The germline gives CDR1 MDHEN, CDR2 SYDVKM. With 1 base removed from V and 7 bases from J, the gap between germline ends came to 5 bases. The CDR3 extends over 12 amino acids. The CDR3 coding sequence is TGTGCCAGCAGTTTATCGTCGAATGAGCAGTTCTTC. It encodes CASSLSSNEQFF.

The genes are TRBV11-2 and TRBJ2-7, with 8 bases that match TRBD1. This CDR3 contains 13 residues. The germline V gene encodes CDR1 SGHAT and CDR2 FQNNGV. Trimming at V came to 5 bases and at J to 4 bases, leaving 4 bases not matched to a gene. This CDR3 reads CASSRTGKYEQYF. For the CDR3, the DNA is TGTGCCAGCAGCCGGACAGGGAAATACGAGCAGTACTTC.

The genes are TRBV10-3 and TRBJ1-2; 8 nucleotides line up with TRBD1. Germline V CDR1 and CDR2: ENHRY, SYGVKD. V dropped 3 bases and J dropped 4; count of bases not matched to a gene: 1. This CDR3 comprises 13 residues. CDR3 amino acids: CAISDDRGYGYTF. The CDR3 DNA sequence: TGTGCCATCAGTGACGACAGGGGCTATGGCTACACCTTC.

The genes are TRBV2 and TRBJ2-1; TRBD1 aligns across 10 bases. This CDR3 region has 13 residues. V shed 11 bases and J 8 bases; nucleotides not matched to a gene: 9. Germline V CDR1 and CDR2: SNHLY, FYNNEI. CDR3 bases: TGTGCCCGCGACAGGGGGCTTAAGGATGAGCAGTTCTTC. The encoded protein is CARDRGLKDEQFF.

The V gene is TRBV6-4, the J gene TRBJ2-2, with a weak D call TRBD1 (5 bases). The germline V gene has CDR1 MRHNA and CDR2 SNTAGT. Trimming pared 4 bases from V and 5 bases from J, leaving 8 bases between. CDR3 length: 13 amino acids. Here the CDR3 reads CASSASGTGELFF. The CDR3 DNA reads TGTGCCAGCAGTGCTTCAGGGACCGGGGAGCTGTTTTTT.

The chain employs TRBV10-2 and TRBJ2-5, with 9 bases identical to TRBD2. Losses at the gene ends were 4 bases for V and 5 bases for J; bases not matched to a gene: 8. The CDR3 extends over 15 amino acids. Germline CDR1 and CDR2: WSHSY and SAAADI. The CDR3 nucleotides read TGCGCCAGCAGTGTTACTAGCGGGCTAGGGGAGACCCAGTACTTC. Translated: CASSVTSGLGETQYF.

This sequence joins TRBV28 and TRBJ1-1; D is perhaps TRBD1 (5 bases). Germline lookup yields CDR1 MDHEN and CDR2 SYDVKM. Trimming took off 3 bases at V and 8 bases at J, with 16 bases between the two ends. The CDR3 has 14 amino acids. The CDR3 nucleotides read TGTGCCAGCAGTTTGACCTGGACACCCTACGAAGCTTTCTTT. This encodes CASSLTWTPYEAFF. Combining the CDR3 with reference TRBV28 and TRBJ1-1 gives the whole variable domain DVKVTQSSRYLVKRTGEKVFLECVQDMDHENMFWYRQDPGLGLRLIYFSYDVKMKEKGDIPEGYSVSREKKERFSLILESASTNQTSMYLCASSLTWTPYEAFFGQGTRLTVV.

This chain links TRBV5-1 with TRBJ1-3; the match to TRBD1 covers 7 bases. The CDR3 length is 17 residues. The germline CDR1 and CDR2 sequences are SGHRS and YFSETQ. The V segment lost 5 bases and the J segment 0 bases; nucleotides outside the gene matches: 11. The CDR3 sequence is CASSRGDSALSGNTIYF. The CDR3 region has the DNA TGCGCCAGCAGTAGGGGGGACAGCGCTCTCTCTGGAAACACCATATATTTT.

This chain connects TRBV5-1 to TRBJ1-1, with no clear D. The CDR3 is made up of 11 amino acids. V dropped 5 bases and J dropped 3 bases, with 5 bases sitting between them. CDR1 and CDR2 from the germline V gene are SGHRS and YFSETQ. The CDR3 DNA follows: TGCGCCAGCAGATCGGACACTGAAGCTTTCTTT. Its translation: CASRSDTEAFF.

V usage is TRBV2 and J usage is TRBJ1-6; D gene unclear. Germline V gene lookup returns CDR1 SNHLY and CDR2 FYNNEI. Trimming pared 2 bases from V and 11 bases from J, leaving 10 bases between. The CDR3 totals 13 residues. Here the CDR3 DNA reads TGTGCCAGCAGTGAACTAGAGGGCCCACCCCTCCACTTT. Residues: CASSELEGPPLHF.

V usage is TRBV18 and J usage is TRBJ1-3, with unresolved D. V shed 8 bases and J shed 4 bases, with 6 bases lying between them. Germline CDR1 is KGHSH and CDR2 is LQKENI. The CDR3 is 11 amino acids. The CDR3 region has the DNA TGTGCCAGCCCCACAGGAAACACCATATATTTT. It yields the protein CASPTGNTIYF.

This rearrangement joins TRBV20-1 to TRBJ2-7; maybe TRBD1 (5 bases). The CDR3 consists of 11 residues. The germline V gene encodes CDR1 DFQATT and CDR2 SNEGSKA (reference sequence). Trimming pared 6 bases from V and 5 bases from J, leaving 11 bases between. The CDR3 region is CSAKGLNEQYV. The CDR3 DNA sequence: TGCAGTGCCAAGGGGCTGAACGAGCAGTACGTC.

The chain has TRBV6-5 and TRBJ1-4; D perhaps matches TRBD1 (6 bases). V was cut by 5 bases and J by 3 bases, with 13 bases left in between. Germline values: CDR1 MNHEY, CDR2 SVGAGI. The CDR3 totals 15 residues. In DNA, the CDR3 is TGTGCCAGCAGTACAACAGGGCGTTCTAATGAAAAACTGTTTTTT. It is translated as CASSTTGRSNEKLFF.

The V and J genes are TRBV10-3 and TRBJ2-5; 16 bases agree with TRBD2. The DNA matches TRBJ2-7 better at its end, which makes the J call doubtful. The CDR3 has 16 amino acids. Germline loops: CDR1 ENHRY, CDR2 SYGVKD. The CDR3 DNA follows: TGTGCCATCAGTGCCGGGACTAGCGGGGGGGCCTACGAGCAGTACTTC. Translation gives CAISAGTSGGAYEQYF.

This chain links TRBV9 with TRBJ1-3; no clear D gene. This CDR3 contains 15 residues. Trimming removed 0 bases at V and 0 bases at J, with 7 bases between. The germline gives CDR1 SGDLS, CDR2 YYNGEE. CDR3: CASSVDANSGNTIYF. The CDR3 coding sequence is TGTGCCAGCAGCGTAGACGCGAACTCTGGAAACACCATATATTTT.

This rearrangement joins TRBV19 to TRBJ2-3; perhaps TRBD1 as D (5 bases). Deletions cut 0 bases from V and 0 bases from J, with 10 bases between. Germline V lookup: CDR1 LNHDA, CDR2 SQIVND (reference sequence). This CDR3 region has 16 residues. The CDR3 is CASSIDLDISTDTQYF. CDR3 bases: TGTGCCAGTAGTATAGATCTGGACATTAGCACAGATACGCAGTATTTT.

The V gene is TRBV19, the J gene TRBJ2-3, with 7 bases fitting TRBD1. This CDR3 is built from 14 residues. V lost 3 bases and J lost 4; bases outside the gene matches: 4. Germline-derived CDR1 and CDR2 are LNHDA and SQIVND (reference sequence). DNA for the CDR3: TGTGCCAGTAGTATCACACAGGGGCCAGATACGCAGTATTTT. This sequence encodes CASSITQGPDTQYF.

This chain links TRBV19 with TRBJ2-3, with 15 bases fitting TRBD2. The V and J ends lost 5 bases and 6 bases, in that order; junction bases with no gene match: 6. Per the germline V gene, CDR1 is LNHDA and CDR2 is SQIVND (reference sequence). This CDR3 contains 16 residues. The CDR3 sequence: CASSGTSGGRRDTQYF. The CDR3 DNA sequence: TGTGCCAGTAGTGGGACTAGCGGGGGGCGGAGGGATACGCAGTATTTT.

The chain carries TRBV9 and TRBJ2-2; 9 bases map to TRBD1. The CDR3 is made up of 16 amino acids. Trimming at V came to 4 bases and at J to 6 bases, leaving 10 bases not matched to a gene. Germline CDR1 and CDR2: SGDLS and YYNGEE. The CDR3 DNA reads TGTGCCAGCAGCAAGGGACAGGGTCGTGTTGCCGGGGAGCTGTTTTTT. Its translation is CASSKGQGRVAGELFF.

Comments on this clone: The identical CDR3 is also encoded by other nucleotide sequences in the sample. The chain uses TRBV20-1 and TRBJ2-5; the D is unclear. The germline V gene has CDR1 DFQATT and CDR2 SNEGSKA (reference sequence). There are 11 residues in the CDR3. The ends were cut back, 0 bases at V and 4 bases at J, with 3 bases in the middle. CDR3 region: CSARDRETQYF. CDR3 bases: TGCAGTGCTAGAGATCGAGAGACCCAGTACTTC.

The J gene is TRBJ2-3, the V gene TRBV19; perhaps TRBD1 as D (5 bases). This CDR3 has 12 residues. Between the trimmed V and J ends, which lost 10 bases and 3 bases, there was a span of 11 bases. Germline CDR1 LNHDA, CDR2 SQIVND (reference sequence). CDR3 protein: CATDPGTDTQYF. The CDR3 bases are TGTGCCACCGACCCAGGGACAGATACGCAGTATTTT.

J is TRBJ1-5 and V is TRBV5-1; 11 nucleotides line up with TRBD1. Unmatched junction bases numbered 5, after V lost 2 bases and J lost 7 bases. CDR1 and CDR2 from the germline V gene are SGHRS and YFSETQ. This CDR3 contains 15 residues. The CDR3 region is CASSLQGQGGQPQHF. The CDR3 coding sequence is TGCGCCAGCAGCTTACAGGGACAGGGGGGGCAGCCCCAGCATTTT. Looking up the rest from reference TRBV5-1 and TRBJ1-5 gives the full variable domain: KAGVTQTPRYLIKTRGQQVTLSCSPISGHRSVSWYQQTPGQGLQFLFEYFSETQRNKGNFPGRFSGRQFSNSRSEMNVSTLELGDSALYLCASSLQGQGGQPQHFGDGTRLSIL.

V usage is TRBV27 and J usage is TRBJ2-3; D possibly corresponds to TRBD1 (6 bases). Trimming shortened V by 5 bases and J by 11 bases, and 14 bases separated the two germline ends. CDR3 length: 12 amino acids. Germline assignment: CDR1 MNHEY and CDR2 SMNVEV (reference sequence). The CDR3 spells CASSIQGSGQYF. The CDR3 bases are TGTGCCAGCAGTATACAGGGCTCAGGGCAGTATTTT.

The chain carries TRBV18 and TRBJ2-3, with D possibly TRBD1 on 6 matching bases. This CDR3 is built from 16 residues. CDR1 KGHSH and CDR2 LQKENI come from the germline V gene. The V end was cut by 2 bases, the J end by 1 base, with 13 bases between. The CDR3 is CASSPGSGQGTDTQYF. The DNA for the CDR3 is TGTGCCAGCTCACCAGGGTCGGGACAAGGCACAGATACGCAGTATTTT. Variable domain in full (rest from reference TRBV18 and TRBJ2-3): NAGVMQNPRHLVRRRGQEARLRCSPMKGHSHVYWYRQLPEEGLKFMVYLQKENIIDESGMPKERFSAEFPKEGPSILRIQQVVRGDSAAYFCASSPGSGQGTDTQYFGPGTRLTVL.

This rearrangement joins TRBV7-9 to TRBJ1-1; TRBD1 matches at 8 bases. Germline values: CDR1 SEHNR, CDR2 FQNEAQ (reference sequence). With V trimmed by 1 base and J by 5 bases, 3 bases remained unmatched. The CDR3 contains 14 residues. The CDR3 region is CASSLVYRGTEAFF. The CDR3 DNA reads TGTGCCAGCAGCTTAGTCTACAGGGGGACTGAAGCTTTCTTT.